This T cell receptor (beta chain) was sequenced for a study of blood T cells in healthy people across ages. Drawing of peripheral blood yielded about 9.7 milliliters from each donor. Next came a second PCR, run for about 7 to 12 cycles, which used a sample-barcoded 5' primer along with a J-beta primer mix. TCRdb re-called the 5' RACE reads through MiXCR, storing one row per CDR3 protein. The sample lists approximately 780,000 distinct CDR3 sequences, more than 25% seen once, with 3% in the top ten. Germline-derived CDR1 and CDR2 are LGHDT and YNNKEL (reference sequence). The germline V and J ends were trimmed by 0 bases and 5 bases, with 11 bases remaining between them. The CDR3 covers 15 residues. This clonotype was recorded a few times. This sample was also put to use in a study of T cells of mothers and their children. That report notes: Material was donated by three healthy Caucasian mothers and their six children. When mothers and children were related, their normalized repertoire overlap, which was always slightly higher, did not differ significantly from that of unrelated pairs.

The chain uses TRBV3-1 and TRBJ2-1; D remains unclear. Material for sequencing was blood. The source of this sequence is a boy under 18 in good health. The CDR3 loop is CASSQDLARHNEQFF. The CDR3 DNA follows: TGTGCCAGCAGCCAAGATCTCGCCAGACACAATGAGCAGTTCTTC.